Here is one T cell receptor beta chain with its context. The target antigen is unknown. The source of the sample is a study of T cell responses to AZD1222 COVID-19 vaccine. Trimming removed 5 bases from V and 6 bases from J; junction bases left unmatched: 15. This CDR3 is 17 amino acids long. The germline gives CDR1 MNHEY, CDR2 SMNVEV (reference sequence). The protocol was immunoSEQ multiplex PCR, while the TCRdb copy is restricted to in-frame clones and leaves out a portion. The profile covers 150,000 to 180,000 clones, with 86% appearing a single time and 5% to 6% taken by the ten largest. Overall study findings and caveats: Once two AZD1222 doses were given, Spike-specific TCR breadth and depth went up. Every sample of the repertoires postdated the peak T cell response. Donor demographics were predominantly white British with a female majority; clonal diversity may be underestimated. Of the AZD1222 recipients, only 5 to 7 were seropositive at baseline.

Sequenced material: peripheral blood, taken on day 0 of MenACWY control vaccination. V and J are TRBV27 and TRBJ1-5, with 8 bases fitting TRBD1. The receptor was isolated from an adult in good health. CDR3 region: CASSPQGQVSSGQPQHF. The CDR3 DNA sequence: TGTGCCAGCAGTCCCCAGGGACAGGTGTCGTCGGGTCAGCCCCAGCATTTT.